The count of the clone carrying this T cell receptor (beta chain) is one. The sample is drawn from a study of shared clonotypes between healthy human individuals. Repertoires were generated with immunoSEQ multiplex PCR, while TCRdb's copy carries only in-frame clones and drops some. The sample gives around 1 million clones, less than 85% of which show up once; over 1.3% is in the top ten. The CDR3 loop spans 15 amino acids. This chain links TRBV21-1 with TRBJ2-7; TRBD2, as called in the table, went unchecked against the DNA. TRBV21-1 is described as a pseudogene. This clonotype originated in a man aged 18 to 29 in good health. Sequencing was performed on memory CD4+ T cells sorted from blood. Described subset: CD45RA-negative fraction. The CDR3 DNA sequence: TGTGCCAGCAGCAAGGTGAGAGGGAGCTCCTACGAGCAGTACTTC. Protein: CASSKVRGSSYEQYF.